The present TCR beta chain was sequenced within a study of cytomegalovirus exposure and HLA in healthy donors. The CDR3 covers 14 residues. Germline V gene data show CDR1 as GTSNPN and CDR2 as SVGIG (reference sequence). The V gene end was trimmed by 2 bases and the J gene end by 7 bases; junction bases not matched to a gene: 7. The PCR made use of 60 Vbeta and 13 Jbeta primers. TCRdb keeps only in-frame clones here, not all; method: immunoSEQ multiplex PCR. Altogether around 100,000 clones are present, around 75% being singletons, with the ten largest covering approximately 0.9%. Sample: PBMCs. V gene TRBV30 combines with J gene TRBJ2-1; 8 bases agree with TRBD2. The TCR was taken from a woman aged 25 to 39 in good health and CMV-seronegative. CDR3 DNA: TGTGCCTGGAGTCGCGGGGGGACCCTAAATGAGCAGTTCTTC. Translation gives CAWSRGGTLNEQFF.